Listed below are T cell receptor beta chains from one sample, sequenced in a study of graft-versus-host responses after intestinal transplantation. TCRdb keeps only in-frame clones here, not all; method: immunoSEQ multiplex PCR. The sample consists of around 6,000 clones, roughly 32% of them appearing once. The sample was alloreactive CD4+ T cells from a mixed lymphocyte reaction culture, taken before transplantation. The receptors stem from a human patient who was an organ donor for intestinal transplantation. Each CDR3 is given with its conserved first and last residue. D genes are given only for firm matches. For some rows the clone size is stated as once, few or many, or as a class when expanded; others skip it.

size	V	length	D	J	CDR3	DNA
-	TRBV5-5	14	-	TRBJ2-5	CASSLARIQETQYF	TGTGCCAGCAGCTTGGCTAGGATCCAAGAGACCCAGTACTTC
few	TRBV4-1	16	TRBD2	TRBJ2-3	CASSQGLAGFADTQYF	TGTGCCAGCAGCCAAGGTCTAGCGGGGTTTGCAGATACGCAGTATTTT
-	TRBV9	16	-	TRBJ2-2	CASSVAFGGNTGELFF	TGTGCCAGCAGCGTAGCTTTCGGAGGGAACACCGGGGAGCTGTTTTTT
few	TRBV9	15	-	TRBJ1-1	CASSQSGTQNTEAFF	TGTGCCAGCAGCCAATCTGGGACACAGAACACTGAAGCTTTCTTT
-	TRBV6-1	11	-	TRBJ2-5	CASSVTETQYF	TGTGCCAGCAGTGTTACGGAGACCCAGTACTTC
few	TRBV6-5	14	-	TRBJ1-1	CASSPRWGNTEAFF	TGTGCCAGCAGTCCGAGGTGGGGGAACACTGAAGCTTTCTTT
large	TRBV19	14	-	TRBJ2-4	CASSPPGSKNIQYF	TGTGCCAGTAGTCCCCCAGGGAGTAAAAACATTCAGTACTTC
once	TRBV6-9	13	-	TRBJ1-3	CASSYFPGNTIYF	TGTGCCAGCAGTTACTTCCCTGGAAACACCATATATTTT
medium-sized	TRBV19	16	-	TRBJ2-4	CASRAGGKLAKNIQYF	TGTGCCAGTCGTGCAGGGGGGAAACTAGCCAAAAACATTCAGTACTTC
medium-sized	TRBV5-1	15	TRBD1	TRBJ2-2	CASSGQGIYAGELFF	TGCGCCAGCAGCGGACAGGGGATATATGCCGGGGAGCTGTTTTTT
-	TRBV19	16	TRBD2	TRBJ2-1	CASSPWTSGGANEQFF	TGTGCCAGTAGTCCCTGGACTAGCGGGGGGGCTAATGAGCAGTTCTTC